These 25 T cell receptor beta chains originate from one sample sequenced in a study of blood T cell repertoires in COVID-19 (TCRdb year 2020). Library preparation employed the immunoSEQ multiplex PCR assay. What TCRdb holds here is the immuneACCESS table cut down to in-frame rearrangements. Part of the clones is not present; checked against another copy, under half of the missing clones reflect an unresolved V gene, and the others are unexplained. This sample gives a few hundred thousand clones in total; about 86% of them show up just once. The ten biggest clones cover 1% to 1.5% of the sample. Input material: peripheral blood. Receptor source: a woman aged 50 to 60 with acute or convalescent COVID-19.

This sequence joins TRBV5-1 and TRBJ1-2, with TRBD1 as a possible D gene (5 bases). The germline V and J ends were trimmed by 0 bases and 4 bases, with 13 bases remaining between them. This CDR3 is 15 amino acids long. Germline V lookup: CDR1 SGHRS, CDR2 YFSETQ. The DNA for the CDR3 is TGCGCCAGCAGCTTGGAGGGCAGAACAGGCTATGGCTACACCTTC. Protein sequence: CASSLEGRTGYGYTF.

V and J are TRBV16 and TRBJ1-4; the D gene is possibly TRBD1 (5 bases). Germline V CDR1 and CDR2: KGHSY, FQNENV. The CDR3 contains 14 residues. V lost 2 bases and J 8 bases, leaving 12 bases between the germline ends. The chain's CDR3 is CASSQGGDGEKLFF. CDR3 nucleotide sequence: TGTGCCAGCAGCCAAGGAGGGGATGGGGAAAAACTGTTTTTT.

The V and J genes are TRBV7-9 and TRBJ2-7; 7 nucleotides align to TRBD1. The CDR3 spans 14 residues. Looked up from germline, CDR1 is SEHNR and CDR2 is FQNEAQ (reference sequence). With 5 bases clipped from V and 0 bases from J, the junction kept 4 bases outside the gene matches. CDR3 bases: TGTGCCAGCAGCCAATGGGACAGCTCCTACGAGCAGTACGTC. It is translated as CASSQWDSSYEQYV.

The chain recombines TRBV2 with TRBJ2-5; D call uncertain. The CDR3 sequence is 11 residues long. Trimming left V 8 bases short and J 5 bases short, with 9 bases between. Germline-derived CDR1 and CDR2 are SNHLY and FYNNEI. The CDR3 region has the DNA TGTGCCAGCGCCCGAGTTGAGACCCAGTACTTC. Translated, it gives CASARVETQYF.

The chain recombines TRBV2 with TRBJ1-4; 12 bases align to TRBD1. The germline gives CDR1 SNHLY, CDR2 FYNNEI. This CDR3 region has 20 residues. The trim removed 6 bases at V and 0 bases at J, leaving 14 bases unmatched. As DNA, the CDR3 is TGTGCCAGCAGAGCTAATTGGTGGGGGACAGGGGGCACAACTAATGAAAAACTGTTTTTT. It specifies CASRANWWGTGGTTNEKLFF.

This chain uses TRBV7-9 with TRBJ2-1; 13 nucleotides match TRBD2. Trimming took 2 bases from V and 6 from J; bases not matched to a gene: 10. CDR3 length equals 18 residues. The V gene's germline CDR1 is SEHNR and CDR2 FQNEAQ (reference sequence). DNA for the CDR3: TGTGCCAGCAGCTTAAAGGGAGTTCGGACTAGCGGGGGCAATGAGCAGTTCTTC. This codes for CASSLKGVRTSGGNEQFF.

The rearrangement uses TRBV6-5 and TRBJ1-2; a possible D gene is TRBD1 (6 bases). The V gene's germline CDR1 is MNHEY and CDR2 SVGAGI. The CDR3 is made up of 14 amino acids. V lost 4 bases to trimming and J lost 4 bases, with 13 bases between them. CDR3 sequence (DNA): TGTGCCAGCAGTTCCCTGGACAGAACCTATGGCTACACCTTC. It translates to CASSSLDRTYGYTF.

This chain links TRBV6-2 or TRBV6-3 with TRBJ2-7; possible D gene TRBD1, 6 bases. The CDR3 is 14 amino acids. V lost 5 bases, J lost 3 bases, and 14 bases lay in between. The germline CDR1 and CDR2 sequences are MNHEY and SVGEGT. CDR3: CASSRDTGFYEQYV. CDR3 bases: TGTGCCAGCAGTCGGGACACAGGCTTCTACGAGCAGTACGTC.

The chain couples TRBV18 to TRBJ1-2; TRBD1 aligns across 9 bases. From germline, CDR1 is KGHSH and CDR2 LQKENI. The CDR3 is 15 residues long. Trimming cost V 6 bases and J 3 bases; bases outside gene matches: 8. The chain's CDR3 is CASSQGQGGDYGYTF. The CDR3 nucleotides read TGTGCCAGCTCCCAGGGACAGGGAGGTGACTATGGCTACACCTTC.

In DNA form, the CDR3 reads TGTGCCATCAGTGAGGGACGGGAGAGCACAGATACGCAGTATTTT. It is translated as CAISEGRESTDTQYF. V usage is TRBV10-3 and J usage is TRBJ2-3; TRBD2 is a possible D gene (6 bases). This CDR3 has 15 amino acids. The germline V gene has CDR1 ENHRY and CDR2 SYGVKD. Trimming left V 2 bases short and J 0 bases short, with 9 bases between.

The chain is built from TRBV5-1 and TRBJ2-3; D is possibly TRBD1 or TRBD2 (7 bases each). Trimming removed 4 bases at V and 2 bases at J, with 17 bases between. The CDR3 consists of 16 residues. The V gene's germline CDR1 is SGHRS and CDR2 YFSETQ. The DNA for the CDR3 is TGCGCCAGCAGCCTGGGGGGGACAGACGACACAGATACGCAGTATTTT. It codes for CASSLGGTDDTDTQYF.

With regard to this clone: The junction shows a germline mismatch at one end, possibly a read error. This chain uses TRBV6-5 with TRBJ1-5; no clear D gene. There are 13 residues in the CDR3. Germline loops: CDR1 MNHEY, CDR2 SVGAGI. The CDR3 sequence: CVSTRDFNQPQHF. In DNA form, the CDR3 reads TGTGTCAGCACCCGCGACTTTAATCAGCCCCAGCATTTT.

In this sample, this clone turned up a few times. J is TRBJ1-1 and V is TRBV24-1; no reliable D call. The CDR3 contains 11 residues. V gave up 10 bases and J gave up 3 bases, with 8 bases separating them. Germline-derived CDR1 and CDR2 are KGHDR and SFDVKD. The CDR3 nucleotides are TGTGCCACGTATTTTTACACTGAAGCTTTCTTT. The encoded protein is CATYFYTEAFF.

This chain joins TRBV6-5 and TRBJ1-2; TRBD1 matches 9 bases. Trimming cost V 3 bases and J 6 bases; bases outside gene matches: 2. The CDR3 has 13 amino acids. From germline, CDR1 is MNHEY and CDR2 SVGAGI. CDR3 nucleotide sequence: TGTGCCAGCAGTTATCGACAGGGGGATGGCTACACCTTC. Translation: CASSYRQGDGYTF.

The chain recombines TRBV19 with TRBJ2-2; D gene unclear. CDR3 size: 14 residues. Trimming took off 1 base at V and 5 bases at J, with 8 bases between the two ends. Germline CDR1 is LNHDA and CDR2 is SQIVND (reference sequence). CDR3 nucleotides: TGTGCCAGTAGTATAGGGCCATTGACCGGGGAGCTGTTTTTT. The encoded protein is CASSIGPLTGELFF.

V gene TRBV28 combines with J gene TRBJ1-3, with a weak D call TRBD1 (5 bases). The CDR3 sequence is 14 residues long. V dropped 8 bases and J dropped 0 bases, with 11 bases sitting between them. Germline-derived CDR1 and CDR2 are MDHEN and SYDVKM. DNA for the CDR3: TGTGCCAGCTCGGGGGAAGGCTCTGGAAACACCATATATTTT. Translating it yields CASSGEGSGNTIYF.

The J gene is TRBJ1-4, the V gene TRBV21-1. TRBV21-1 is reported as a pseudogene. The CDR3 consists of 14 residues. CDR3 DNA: TGTGCCAGCTCCGCGACAAAGGGAGATGAAAAACTGTTTTTT. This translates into CASSATKGDEKLFF.

The CDR3 DNA reads as TGTGCCAGCTCACTGAACTCGGGAGGAAATAATTCACCCCTCCACTTT. Translated, it gives CASSLNSGGNNSPLHF. This sequence joins TRBV18 and TRBJ1-6, with D uncertain. V dropped 4 bases and J dropped 5 bases, with 15 bases sitting between them. Germline V gene data show CDR1 as KGHSH and CDR2 as LQKENI. The CDR3 covers 16 residues.

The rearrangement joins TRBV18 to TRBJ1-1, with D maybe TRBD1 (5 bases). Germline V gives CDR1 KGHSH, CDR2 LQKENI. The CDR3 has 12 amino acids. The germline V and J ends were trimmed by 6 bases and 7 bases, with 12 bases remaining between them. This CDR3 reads CASSRTTYEAFF. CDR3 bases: TGTGCCAGCTCTAGGACAACTTATGAAGCTTTCTTT.

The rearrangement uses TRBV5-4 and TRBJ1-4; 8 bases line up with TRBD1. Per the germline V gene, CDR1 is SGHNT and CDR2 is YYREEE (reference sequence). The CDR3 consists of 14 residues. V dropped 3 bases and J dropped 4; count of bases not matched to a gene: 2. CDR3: CASSSQGGNEKLFF. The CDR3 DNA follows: TGTGCCAGCAGCTCACAGGGGGGTAATGAAAAACTGTTTTTT.

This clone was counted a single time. The CDR3 region has the DNA TGTGCCAGCAGCGTATCCGGGACAAACTCTGGGGCCAACGTCCTGACTTTC. It codes for CASSVSGTNSGANVLTF. The chain combines TRBV9 with TRBJ2-6; possible D gene TRBD1, 6 bases. The CDR3 is 17 residues long. The V gene lost 1 base and the J gene lost 0 bases, with 11 bases spanning the gap. Germline CDR1 is SGDLS and CDR2 is YYNGEE.

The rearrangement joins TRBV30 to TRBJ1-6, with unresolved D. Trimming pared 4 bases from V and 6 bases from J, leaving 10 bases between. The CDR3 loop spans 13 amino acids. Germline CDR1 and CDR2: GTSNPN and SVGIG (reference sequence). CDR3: CAWITGSNSPLHF. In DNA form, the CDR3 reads TGTGCCTGGATTACGGGTTCTAATTCACCCCTCCACTTT.

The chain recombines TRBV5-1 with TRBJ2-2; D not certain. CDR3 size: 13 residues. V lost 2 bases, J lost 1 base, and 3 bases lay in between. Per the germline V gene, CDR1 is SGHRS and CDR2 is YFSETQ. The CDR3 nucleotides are TGCGCCAGCAGCTTACAGAACACCGGGGAGCTGTTTTTT. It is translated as CASSLQNTGELFF. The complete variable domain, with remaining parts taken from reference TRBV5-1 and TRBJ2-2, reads KAGVTQTPRYLIKTRGQQVTLSCSPISGHRSVSWYQQTPGQGLQFLFEYFSETQRNKGNFPGRFSGRQFSNSRSEMNVSTLELGDSALYLCASSLQNTGELFFGEGSRLTVL.

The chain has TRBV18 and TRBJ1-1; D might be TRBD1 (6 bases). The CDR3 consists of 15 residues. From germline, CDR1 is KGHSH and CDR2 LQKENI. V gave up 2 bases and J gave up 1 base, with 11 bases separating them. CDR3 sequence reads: CASSPGGAGNTEAFF. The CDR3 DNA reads TGTGCCAGCTCACCAGGGGGCGCGGGGAACACTGAAGCTTTCTTT.

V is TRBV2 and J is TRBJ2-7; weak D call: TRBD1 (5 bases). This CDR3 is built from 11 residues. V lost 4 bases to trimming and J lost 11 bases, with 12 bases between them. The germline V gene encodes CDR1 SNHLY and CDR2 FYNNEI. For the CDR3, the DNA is TGTGCCAGCAGTGTCAGGGCCCAGAAGTACGTC. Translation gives CASSVRAQKYV.